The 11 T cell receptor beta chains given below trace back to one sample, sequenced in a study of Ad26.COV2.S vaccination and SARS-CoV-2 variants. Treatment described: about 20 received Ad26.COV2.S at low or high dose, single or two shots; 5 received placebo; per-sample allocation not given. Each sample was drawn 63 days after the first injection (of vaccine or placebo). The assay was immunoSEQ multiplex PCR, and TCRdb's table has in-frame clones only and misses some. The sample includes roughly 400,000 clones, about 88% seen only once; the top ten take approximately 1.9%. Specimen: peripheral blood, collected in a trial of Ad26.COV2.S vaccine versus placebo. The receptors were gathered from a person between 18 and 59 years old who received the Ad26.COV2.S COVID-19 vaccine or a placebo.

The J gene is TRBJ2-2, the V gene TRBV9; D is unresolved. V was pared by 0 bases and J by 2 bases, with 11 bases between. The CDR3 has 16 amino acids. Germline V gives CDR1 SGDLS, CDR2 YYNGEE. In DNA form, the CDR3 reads TGTGCCAGCAGCGTAGGAGTGACTCTCAACACCGGGGAGCTGTTTTTT. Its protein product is CASSVGVTLNTGELFF.

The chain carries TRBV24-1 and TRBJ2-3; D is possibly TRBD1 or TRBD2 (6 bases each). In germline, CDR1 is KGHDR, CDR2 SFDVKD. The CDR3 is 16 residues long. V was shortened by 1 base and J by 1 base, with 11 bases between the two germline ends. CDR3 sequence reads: CATSDFGGGRTDTQYF. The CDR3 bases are TGTGCCACCAGTGATTTTGGAGGGGGACGCACAGATACGCAGTATTTT.

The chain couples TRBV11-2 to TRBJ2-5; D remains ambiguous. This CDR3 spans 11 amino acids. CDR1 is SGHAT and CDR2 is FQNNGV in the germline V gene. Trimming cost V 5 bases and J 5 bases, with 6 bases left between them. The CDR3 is CASSTSETQYF. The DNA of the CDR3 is TGTGCCAGCAGCACCTCGGAGACCCAGTACTTC.

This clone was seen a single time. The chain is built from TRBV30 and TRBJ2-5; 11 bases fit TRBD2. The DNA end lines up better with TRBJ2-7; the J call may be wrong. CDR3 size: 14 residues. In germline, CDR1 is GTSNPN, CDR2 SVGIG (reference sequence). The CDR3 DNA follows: TGTGCCTGGAGTCGTAGCGGGAGGGCCCACGAGCAGTACTTC. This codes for CAWSRSGRAHEQYF.

The CDR3 sequence is CASSPLPLAGGSETQYF. The CDR3, as DNA: TGTGCCAGCAGTCCCCTCCCACTAGCGGGAGGCAGTGAGACCCAGTACTTC. The V gene is TRBV27, the J gene TRBJ2-5; 12 bases map to TRBD2. V lost 5 bases and J lost 5; bases outside the gene matches: 12. CDR1 and CDR2 from the germline V gene are MNHEY and SMNVEV (reference sequence). This CDR3 is 17 amino acids long.

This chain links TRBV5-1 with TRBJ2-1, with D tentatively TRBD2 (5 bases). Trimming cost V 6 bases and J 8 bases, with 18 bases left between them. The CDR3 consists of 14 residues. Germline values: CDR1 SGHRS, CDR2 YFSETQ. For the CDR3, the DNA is TGCGCCAGCACCCCTTCGCTAGCAAGGGATGAGCAGTTCTTC. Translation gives CASTPSLARDEQFF.

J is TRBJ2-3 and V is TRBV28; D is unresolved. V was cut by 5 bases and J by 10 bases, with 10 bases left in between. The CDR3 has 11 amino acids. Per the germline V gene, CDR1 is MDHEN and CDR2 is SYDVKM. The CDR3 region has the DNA TGTGCCAGCAGTCATCATGGGTCGCAGTATTTT. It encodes CASSHHGSQYF.

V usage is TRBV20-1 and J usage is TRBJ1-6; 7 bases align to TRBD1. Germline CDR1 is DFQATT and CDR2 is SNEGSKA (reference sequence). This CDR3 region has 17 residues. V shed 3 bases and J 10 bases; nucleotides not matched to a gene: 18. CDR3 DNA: TGCAGTGCTAGTTCAAGGCCCCTTAAGGGGGCAAAATCACCCCTCCACTTT. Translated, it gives CSASSRPLKGAKSPLHF.

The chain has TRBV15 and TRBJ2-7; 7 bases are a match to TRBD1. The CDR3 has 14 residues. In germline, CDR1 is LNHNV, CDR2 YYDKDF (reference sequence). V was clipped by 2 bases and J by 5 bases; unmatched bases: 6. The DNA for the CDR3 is TGTGCCACCAGCAGACGAGACAGGGCAGACGAGCAGTACTTC. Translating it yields CATSRRDRADEQYF.

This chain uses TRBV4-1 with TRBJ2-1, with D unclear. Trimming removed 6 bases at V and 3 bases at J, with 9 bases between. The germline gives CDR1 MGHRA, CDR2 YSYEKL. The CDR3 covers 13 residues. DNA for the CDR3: TGCGCCAGCAGTCCACCCCTCTACAATGAGCAGTTCTTC. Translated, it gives CASSPPLYNEQFF.

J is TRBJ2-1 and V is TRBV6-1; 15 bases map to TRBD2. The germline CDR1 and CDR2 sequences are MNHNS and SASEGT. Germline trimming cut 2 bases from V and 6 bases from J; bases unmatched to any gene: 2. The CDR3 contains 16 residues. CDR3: CASSERTSGRANEQFF. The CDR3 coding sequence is TGTGCCAGCAGTGAACGGACTAGCGGGAGGGCCAATGAGCAGTTCTTC.